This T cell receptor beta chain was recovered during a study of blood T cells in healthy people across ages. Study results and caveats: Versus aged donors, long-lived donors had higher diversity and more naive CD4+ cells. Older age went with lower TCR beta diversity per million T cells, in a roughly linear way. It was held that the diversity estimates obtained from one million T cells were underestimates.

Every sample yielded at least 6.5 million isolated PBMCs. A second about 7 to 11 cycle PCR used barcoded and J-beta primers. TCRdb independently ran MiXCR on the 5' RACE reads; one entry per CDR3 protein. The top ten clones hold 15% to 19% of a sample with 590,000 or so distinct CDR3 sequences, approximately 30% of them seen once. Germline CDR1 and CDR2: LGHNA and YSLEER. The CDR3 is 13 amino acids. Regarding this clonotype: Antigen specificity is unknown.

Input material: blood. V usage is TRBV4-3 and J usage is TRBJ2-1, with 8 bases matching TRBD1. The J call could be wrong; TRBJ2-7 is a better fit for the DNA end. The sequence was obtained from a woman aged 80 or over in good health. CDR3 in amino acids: CASSSWDRPEQYF. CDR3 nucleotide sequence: TGCGCCAGCAGCTCATGGGACAGGCCCGAGCAGTACTTC.